This paragraph covers one T cell receptor beta chain sequence. No antigen is known for it. Looked up from germline, CDR1 is SEHNR and CDR2 is FQNEAQ (reference sequence). This CDR3 has 16 amino acids. V was pared by 6 bases and J by 0 bases, with 7 bases of the junction left unmatched. This entry belongs to a study of cytomegalovirus exposure and HLA in healthy donors. Findings and limits, study-wide: In a later analysis, an Asian-associated ancestry cluster reportedly showed fewer N-insertions than the 666-donor mean. Testing in vitro showed a few CMV-associated chains specific for CMV antigens. TCR beta sequences reportedly predicted the HLA-A and HLA-B alleles of most subjects accurately. Most TCRs appeared rarely, but some public TCRs recurred in many donors.

The PCR contained 60 Vbeta and 13 Jbeta primers. The protocol was immunoSEQ multiplex PCR, while the TCRdb copy is restricted to in-frame clones and leaves out a portion. The table records under 200,000 clones, more than 60% of them present only once. This clonotype originated in a female donor in good health and CMV-seronegative. The V gene is TRBV7-9, the J gene TRBJ2-3; TRBD2 matches at 9 bases. Sample: PBMCs. CDR3 in amino acids: CASRLAGGSSTDTQYF. DNA of the CDR3: TGTGCCAGCAGACTCGCGGGGGGGTCCAGCACAGATACGCAGTATTTT.